The present TCR beta chain was sequenced within a study of OX40 agonist ivuxolimab in advanced cancers. Using immunoSEQ multiplex PCR, the repertoire was profiled, and TCRdb retains in-frame clones only, with some absent. The table has tens of thousands of clones, about nine tenths seen once. Trimming stripped 1 base from V and 8 bases from J, with 15 bases between. Germline CDR1 reads KGHSH; CDR2 reads LQKENI. This CDR3 region has 15 residues. The clonotype comes from an adult with an advanced solid tumor such as melanoma, head and neck, liver or kidney cancer. V is TRBV18 and J is TRBJ2-4, with D perhaps TRBD2 (5 bases). Source: CD4+ or CD8+ T cells sorted from blood, taken in a trial of the OX40 agonist ivuxolimab. The CDR3 loop reads CASSPRAGERDIQYF. The CDR3 nucleotides read TGTGCCAGCTCACCACGGGCCGGGGAAAGGGACATTCAGTACTTC.